The clone carrying this T cell receptor beta chain is a singleton in its sample. Its antigen is not identified. The sample comes from a study of CD8+CD57+ T cells in acquired aplastic anemia. Study results and caveats: Patients and controls shared roughly 30 CD8+ CDR3 sequences, which appeared highly expressed in patients and within their immunodominant clones.

Genomic DNA served as template for TCR beta VDJ and CDR3 profiling. TCRdb itself ran the reads through MiXCR, one entry per CDR3 protein. This sample yields about 290,000 distinct CDR3 sequences, of which 56% are seen a single time; 1.3% belongs to the top ten. Flow cytometry had shown expanded CD8+CD57+ cells in the patients chosen for sequencing. The germline CDR1 and CDR2 sequences are SGDLS and YYNGEE. This CDR3 contains 17 residues. Trimming cost V 4 bases and J 5 bases, with 24 bases left between them. The gene calls are TRBV9 and TRBJ1-2; D uncertain. The TCR originated in a human donor with aplastic anemia. Sequencing was carried out using sorted CD4+, CD8+, or CD8+CD57+ T cells (not recorded which) from PBMCs. In DNA form, the CDR3 reads TGTGCCAGCAGCCCCGGGTCTGGTCCCACTTTTCCTTATGGCTACACCTTC. Translated: CASSPGSGPTFPYGYTF.